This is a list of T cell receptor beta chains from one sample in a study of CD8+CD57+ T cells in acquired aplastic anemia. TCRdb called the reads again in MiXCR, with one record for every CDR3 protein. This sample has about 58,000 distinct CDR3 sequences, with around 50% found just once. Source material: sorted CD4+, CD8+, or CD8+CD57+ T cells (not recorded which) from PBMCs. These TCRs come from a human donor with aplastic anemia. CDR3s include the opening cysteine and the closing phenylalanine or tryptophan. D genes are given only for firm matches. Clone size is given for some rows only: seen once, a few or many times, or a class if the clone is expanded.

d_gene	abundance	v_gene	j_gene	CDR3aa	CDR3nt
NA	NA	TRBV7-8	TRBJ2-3	CASSLLGNTDTQYF	TGTGCCAGCAGCTTACTGGGGAATACGGATACGCAGTATTTT
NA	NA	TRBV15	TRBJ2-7	CATSRSPFGGDSYEQYF	TGTGCCACCAGCAGATCCCCCTTCGGCGGGGACTCCTACGAGCAGTACTTC
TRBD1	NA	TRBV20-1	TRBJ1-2	CSAFASDRPLPYGYAF	TGCAGTGCCTTCGCCTCGGACAGGCCACTCCCTTATGGCTACGCCTTC
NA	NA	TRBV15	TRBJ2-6	CATSRNPASGANVLTF	TGTGCCACCAGCAGAAACCCGGCAAGCGGGGCCAACGTCCTGACTTTC
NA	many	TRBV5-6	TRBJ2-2	CASRHSPAGELFF	TGTGCCAGCAGACACAGTCCGGCCGGGGAGCTGTTTTTT
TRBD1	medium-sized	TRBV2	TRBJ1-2	CASTVSTGHGYTF	TGTGCCAGCACGGTTTCGACAGGGCATGGCTACACCTTC
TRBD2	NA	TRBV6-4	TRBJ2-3	CASSDSTASGQDTQYF	TGTGCCAGCAGTGACTCGACGGCTAGCGGGCAAGATACGCAGTATTTT
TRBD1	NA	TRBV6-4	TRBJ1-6	CASSATGLFHNSPLHF	TGTGCCAGCAGTGCGACAGGGCTGTTCCATAATTCACCCCTCCACTTT
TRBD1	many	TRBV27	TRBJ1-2	CASSPQGAFYGYTF	TGTGCCAGCAGCCCACAGGGGGCTTTCTATGGCTACACCTTC
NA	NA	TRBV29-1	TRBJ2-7	CSVEGKTYEQYF	TGCAGCGTTGAAGGCAAGACCTACGAGCAGTACTTT
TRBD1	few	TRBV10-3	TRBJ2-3	CAIATGGTTDTQYF	TGTGCCATTGCAACAGGGGGCACCACAGATACGCAGTATTTT
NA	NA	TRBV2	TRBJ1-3	CASSLESSHSGNTIYF	TGTGCCAGCAGTTTAGAAAGCAGCCACTCTGGAAACACCATATATTTT
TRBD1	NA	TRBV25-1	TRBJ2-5	CASSATGSATQYF	TGTGCCAGCAGTGCGACAGGGTCGGCGACCCAGTACTTC
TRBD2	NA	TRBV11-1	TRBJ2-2	CANQGLAGGTNTGELFF	TGTGCCAACCAAGGACTAGCGGGGGGCACGAACACCGGGGAGCTGTTTTTT
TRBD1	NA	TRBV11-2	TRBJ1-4	CASSSIDRGRREKLFF	TGTGCCAGCAGCTCAATCGACAGGGGGCGCAGGGAAAAACTGTTTTTT
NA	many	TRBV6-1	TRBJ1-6	CASSGDEGGNSPLHF	TGTGCCAGCAGTGGAGATGAGGGTGGTAATTCACCCCTCCACTTT
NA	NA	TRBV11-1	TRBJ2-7	CASSPGEGTGRGEQYF	TGTGCCAGCAGCCCAGGGGAGGGGACTGGGAGGGGCGAGCAGTACTTC
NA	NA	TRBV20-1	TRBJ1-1	CSARRDYTEAFF	TGCAGTGCCCGACGGGACTACACTGAAGCTTTCTTT
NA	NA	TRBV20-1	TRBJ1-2	CSARAASGAGGYTF	TGCAGTGCTAGAGCTGCCTCAGGAGCTGGGGGCTACACCTTC
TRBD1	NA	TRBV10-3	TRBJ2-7	CAISPGPGGEQYF	TGTGCCATCAGTCCTGGGCCAGGGGGCGAGCAGTACTTC
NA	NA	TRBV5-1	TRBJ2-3	CASSLVGGLDTQYF	TGCGCCAGCAGCTTGGTCGGGGGCTTAGATACGCAGTATTTT
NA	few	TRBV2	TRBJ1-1	CASRVQTNTEAFF	TGTGCCAGCAGGGTTCAGACGAACACTGAAGCTTTCTTT
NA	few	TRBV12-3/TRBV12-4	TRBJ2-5	CASSLRQGQETQYF	TGTGCCAGCAGTTTGAGGCAGGGCCAGGAGACCCAGTACTTC
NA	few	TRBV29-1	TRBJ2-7	CSVEVAYEQYF	TGCAGCGTTGAAGTCGCCTACGAGCAGTACTTC
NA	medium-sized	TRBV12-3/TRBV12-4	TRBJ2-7	CASSLGLSYEQYF	TGTGCCAGCAGTTTGGGACTTTCCTACGAGCAGTACTTC
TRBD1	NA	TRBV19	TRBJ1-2	CASSVRQGVDTF	TGTGCCAGTAGTGTACGACAGGGGGTCGACACCTTC
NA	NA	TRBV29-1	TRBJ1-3	CSVEYGQTGNTIYF	TGCAGCGTTGAATATGGGCAGACTGGAAACACCATATATTTT
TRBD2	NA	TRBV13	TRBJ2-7	CASSVPSGGAYEQYF	TGTGCCAGCAGCGTTCCTAGCGGGGGGGCCTACGAGCAGTACTTC
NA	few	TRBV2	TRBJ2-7	CASSDNRYEQYF	TGTGCCAGCAGTGATAACCGGTACGAGCAGTACTTC
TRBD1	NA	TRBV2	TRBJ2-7	CASSDPGTGGTEQYF	TGTGCCAGCAGTGACCCCGGGACAGGTGGTACCGAGCAGTACTTC
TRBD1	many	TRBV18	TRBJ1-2	CASSPPGQGTGYTF	TGTGCCAGCTCACCACCGGGACAGGGGACTGGCTACACCTTC
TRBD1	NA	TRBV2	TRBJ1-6	CASRLAGQGGSPLHF	TGTGCCAGCAGGCTAGCGGGACAGGGCGGATCACCCCTCCACTTT
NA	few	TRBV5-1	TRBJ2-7	CASSLFGGSYEQYF	TGCGCCAGCAGCTTGTTTGGGGGGTCGTACGAGCAGTACTTC
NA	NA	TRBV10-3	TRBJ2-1	CAVRSRGSYNEQFF	TGTGCCGTCCGGAGCAGAGGGTCCTACAATGAGCAGTTCTTC
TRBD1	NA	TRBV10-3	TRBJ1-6	CAISDPTGGENSPLHF	TGTGCCATCAGTGACCCGACAGGGGGCGAGAATTCACCCCTCCACTTT
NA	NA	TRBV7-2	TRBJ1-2	CASSLETGGYTF	TGTGCCAGCAGCTTAGAGACGGGTGGCTACACCTTC
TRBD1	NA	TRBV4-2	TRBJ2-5	CASSRRTGGGETQYF	TGTGCCAGCAGCCGACGGACAGGGGGCGGAGAGACCCAGTACTTC
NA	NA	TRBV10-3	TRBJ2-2	CAISGSESSFTGELFF	TGTGCCATCAGTGGGTCGGAGTCGTCGTTCACCGGGGAGCTGTTTTTT
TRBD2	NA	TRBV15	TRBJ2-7	CATSGGLTGTNLLSQYF	TGTGCCACTAGCGGGGGACTCACGGGGACTAATCTCTTATCTCAGTACTTC
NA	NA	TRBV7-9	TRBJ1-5	CASSLGSQPQHF	TGTGCCAGCAGCTTAGGGTCCCAGCCCCAGCATTTT
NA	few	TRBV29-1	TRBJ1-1	CSVGRGETEAFF	TGCAGCGTTGGGAGAGGGGAAACTGAAGCTTTCTTT
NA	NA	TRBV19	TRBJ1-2	CASSIMGANYGYTF	TGTGCCAGTAGTATCATGGGGGCTAACTATGGCTACACCTTC
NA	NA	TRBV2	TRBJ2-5	CASRHSQETQYF	TGTGCCAGCAGACACAGCCAAGAGACCCAGTACTTC
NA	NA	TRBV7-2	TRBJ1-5	CASSPDRSPNQPQHF	TGTGCCAGCAGCCCAGACAGGTCTCCCAATCAGCCCCAGCATTTT
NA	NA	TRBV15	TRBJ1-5	CATSRESLGGQPQHF	TGTGCCACCAGCAGAGAGAGTCTCGGGGGGCAGCCCCAGCATTTT
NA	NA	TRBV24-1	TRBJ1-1	CATSDLKGSEAFF	TGTGCCACCAGTGATTTGAAGGGGTCTGAAGCTTTCTTT
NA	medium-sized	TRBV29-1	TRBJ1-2	CSVDEGGGYGYTF	TGCAGCGTTGACGAGGGGGGGGGCTATGGCTACACCTTC
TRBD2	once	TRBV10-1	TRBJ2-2	CATQAGGPDTGELFF	TGCGCCACCCAAGCGGGAGGGCCCGACACCGGGGAGCTGTTTTTT
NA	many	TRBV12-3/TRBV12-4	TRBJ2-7	CASGRTVFRGGHDEQYF	TGTGCCAGCGGCCGCACGGTGTTTAGGGGGGGTCACGACGAGCAGTACTTC
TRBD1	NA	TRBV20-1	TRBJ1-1	CSAREPDRDTEAFF	TGCAGTGCTAGAGAACCAGACAGGGACACTGAAGCTTTCTTT
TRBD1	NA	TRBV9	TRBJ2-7	CASGQDRSYEQYF	TGTGCCAGCGGCCAGGACAGGTCCTACGAGCAGTACTTC
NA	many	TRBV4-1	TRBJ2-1	CASSQNWVGETSYNEQFF	TGCGCCAGCAGCCAAAACTGGGTCGGAGAGACGTCCTACAATGAGCAGTTCTTC
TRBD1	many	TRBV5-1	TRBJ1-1	CASSPMTGLRNTEAFF	TGCGCCAGCAGCCCTATGACAGGGCTAAGAAACACTGAAGCTTTCTTT
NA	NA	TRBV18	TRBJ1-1	CASSPLRNTEAFF	TGTGCCAGCTCACCCCTTAGGAACACTGAAGCTTTCTTT